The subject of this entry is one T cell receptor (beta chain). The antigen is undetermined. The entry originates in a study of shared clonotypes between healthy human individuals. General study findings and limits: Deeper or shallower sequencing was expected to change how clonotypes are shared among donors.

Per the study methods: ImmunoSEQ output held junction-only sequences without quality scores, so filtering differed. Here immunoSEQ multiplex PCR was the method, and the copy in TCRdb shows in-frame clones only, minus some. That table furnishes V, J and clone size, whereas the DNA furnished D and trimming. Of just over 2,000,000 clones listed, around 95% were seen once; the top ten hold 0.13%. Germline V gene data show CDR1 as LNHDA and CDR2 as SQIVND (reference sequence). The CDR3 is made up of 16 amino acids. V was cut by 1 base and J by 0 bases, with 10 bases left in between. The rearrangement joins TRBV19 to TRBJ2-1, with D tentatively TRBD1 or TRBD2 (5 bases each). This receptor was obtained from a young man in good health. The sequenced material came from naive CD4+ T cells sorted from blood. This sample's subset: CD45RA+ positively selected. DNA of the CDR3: TGTGCCAGTAGTATAGCTGGGGGTAGCTCCTACAATGAGCAGTTCTTC. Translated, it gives CASSIAGGSSYNEQFF.